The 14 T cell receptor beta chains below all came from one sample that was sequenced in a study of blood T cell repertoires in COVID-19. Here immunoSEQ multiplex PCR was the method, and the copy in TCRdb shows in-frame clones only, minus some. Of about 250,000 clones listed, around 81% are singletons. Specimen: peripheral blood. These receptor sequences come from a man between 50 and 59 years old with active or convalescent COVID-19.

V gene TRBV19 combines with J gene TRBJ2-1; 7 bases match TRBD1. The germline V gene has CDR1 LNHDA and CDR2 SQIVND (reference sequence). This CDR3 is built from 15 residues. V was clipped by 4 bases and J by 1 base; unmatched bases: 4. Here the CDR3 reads CASSNSRGSYNEQFF. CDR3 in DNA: TGTGCCAGTAGTAATTCCAGGGGGTCCTACAATGAGCAGTTCTTC.

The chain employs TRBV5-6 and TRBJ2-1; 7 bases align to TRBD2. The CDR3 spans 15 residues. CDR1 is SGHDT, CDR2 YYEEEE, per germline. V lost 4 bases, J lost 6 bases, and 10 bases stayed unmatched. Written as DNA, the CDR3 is TGTGCCAGCAGCGCGGGGGAATTGTACAGCAATGAGCAGTTCTTC. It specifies CASSAGELYSNEQFF.

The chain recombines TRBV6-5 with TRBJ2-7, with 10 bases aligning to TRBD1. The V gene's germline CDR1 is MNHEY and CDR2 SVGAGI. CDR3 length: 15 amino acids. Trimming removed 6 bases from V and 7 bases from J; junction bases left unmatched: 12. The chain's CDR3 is CASRDRDRGWWEQYF. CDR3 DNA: TGTGCCAGCAGGGACCGGGACAGGGGATGGTGGGAGCAGTACTTC.

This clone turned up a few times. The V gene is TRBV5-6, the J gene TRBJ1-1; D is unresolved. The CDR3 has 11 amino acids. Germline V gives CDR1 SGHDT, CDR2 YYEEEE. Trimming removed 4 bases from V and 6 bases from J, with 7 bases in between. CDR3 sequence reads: CASSRGPEAFF. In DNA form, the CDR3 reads TGTGCCAGCAGCCGCGGGCCTGAAGCTTTCTTT.

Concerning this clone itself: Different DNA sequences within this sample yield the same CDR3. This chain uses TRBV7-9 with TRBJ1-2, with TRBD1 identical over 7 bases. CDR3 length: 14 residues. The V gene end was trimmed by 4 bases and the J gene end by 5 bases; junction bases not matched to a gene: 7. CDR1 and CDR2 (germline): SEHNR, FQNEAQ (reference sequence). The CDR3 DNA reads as TGTGCCAGCAGCTCCTCGGGACAGAATTATGGCTACACCTTC. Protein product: CASSSSGQNYGYTF.

The CDR3 DNA follows: TGTGCCAGCAGTTTACTAGGTAATCAGCCCCAGCATTTT. Translation: CASSLLGNQPQHF. The rearrangement joins TRBV28 to TRBJ1-5; D is undetermined. CDR1 is MDHEN and CDR2 is SYDVKM in the germline V gene. This CDR3 contains 13 residues. V was shortened by 2 bases and J by 4 bases, with 6 bases between the two germline ends. The whole variable domain, filled in from reference TRBV28 and TRBJ1-5, reads DVKVTQSSRYLVKRTGEKVFLECVQDMDHENMFWYRQDPGLGLRLIYFSYDVKMKEKGDIPEGYSVSREKKERFSLILESASTNQTSMYLCASSLLGNQPQHFGDGTRLSIL.

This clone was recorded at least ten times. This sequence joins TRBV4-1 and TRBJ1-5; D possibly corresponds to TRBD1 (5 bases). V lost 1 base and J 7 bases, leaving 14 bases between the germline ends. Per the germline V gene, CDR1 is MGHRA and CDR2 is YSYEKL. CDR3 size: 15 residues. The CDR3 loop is CASSQGRGVKQPQHF. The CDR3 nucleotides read TGCGCCAGCAGCCAAGGGAGGGGCGTTAAGCAGCCCCAGCATTTT.

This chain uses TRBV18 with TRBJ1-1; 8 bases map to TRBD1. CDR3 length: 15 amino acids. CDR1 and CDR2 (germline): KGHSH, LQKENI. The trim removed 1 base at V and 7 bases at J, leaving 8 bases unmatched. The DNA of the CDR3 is TGTGCCAGCTCACCACAGAGGACAGGGATCGGTGAAGCTTTCTTT. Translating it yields CASSPQRTGIGEAFF.

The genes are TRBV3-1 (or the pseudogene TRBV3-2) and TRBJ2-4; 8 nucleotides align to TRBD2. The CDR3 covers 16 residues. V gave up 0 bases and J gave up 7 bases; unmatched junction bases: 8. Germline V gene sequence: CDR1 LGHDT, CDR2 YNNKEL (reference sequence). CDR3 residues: CASSQDRGGAGNIQYF. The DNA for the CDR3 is TGTGCCAGCAGCCAAGATCGGGGGGGGGCCGGGAACATTCAGTACTTC.

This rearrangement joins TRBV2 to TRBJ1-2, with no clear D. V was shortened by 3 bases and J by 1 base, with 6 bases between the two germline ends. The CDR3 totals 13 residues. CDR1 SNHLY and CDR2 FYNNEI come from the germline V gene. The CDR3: CASSEGNNYGYTF. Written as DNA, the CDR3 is TGTGCCAGCAGTGAGGGCAATAACTATGGCTACACCTTC.

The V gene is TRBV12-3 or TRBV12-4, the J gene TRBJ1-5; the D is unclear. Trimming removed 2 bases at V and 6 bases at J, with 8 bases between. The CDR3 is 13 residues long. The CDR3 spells CASSLREGQPQHF. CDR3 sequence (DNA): TGTGCCAGCAGTTTAAGGGAGGGTCAGCCCCAGCATTTT.

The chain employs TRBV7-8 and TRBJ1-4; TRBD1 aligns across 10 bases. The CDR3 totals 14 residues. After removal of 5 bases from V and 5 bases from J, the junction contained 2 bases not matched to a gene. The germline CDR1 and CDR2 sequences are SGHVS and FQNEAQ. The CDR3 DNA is TGTGCCAGCAGCCGGACAGGGGGAAATGAAAAACTGTTTTTT. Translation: CASSRTGGNEKLFF.

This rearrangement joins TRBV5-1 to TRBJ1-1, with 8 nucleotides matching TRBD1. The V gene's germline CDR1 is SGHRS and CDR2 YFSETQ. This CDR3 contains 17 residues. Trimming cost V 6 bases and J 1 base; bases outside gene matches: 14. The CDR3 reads CASTPRDTGTGNTEAFF. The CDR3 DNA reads TGCGCCAGCACCCCGCGGGATACCGGGACAGGGAACACTGAAGCTTTCTTT.

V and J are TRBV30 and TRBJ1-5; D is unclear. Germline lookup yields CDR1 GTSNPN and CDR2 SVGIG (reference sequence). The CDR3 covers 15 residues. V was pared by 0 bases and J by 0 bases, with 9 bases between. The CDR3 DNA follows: TGTGCCTGGAGTGTACAAAGAAATAGCAATCAGCCCCAGCATTTT. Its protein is CAWSVQRNSNQPQHF.